Listed here are 21 T cell receptor beta chains from one sample, sequenced in a study of T cells in localized non-small cell lung cancer. Only in-frame clones appear in the TCRdb table, and some are missing; sequencing was by immunoSEQ multiplex PCR. The sample lists roughly 30,000 clones; about 89% were seen once. The sample was peripheral blood, taken before any cancer treatment. The receptor set was obtained from a female donor over 55 with stage I lung adenocarcinoma.

The chain combines TRBV7-8 with TRBJ2-5; 9 bases are a match to TRBD2. The CDR3 loop spans 15 amino acids. CDR1 and CDR2 from the germline V gene are SGHVS and FQNEAQ. The trim removed 5 bases at V and 5 bases at J, leaving 9 bases unmatched. The CDR3 reads CASSLRGGAGETQYF. As DNA, the CDR3 is TGTGCCAGCAGCCTACGCGGGGGGGCCGGCGAGACCCAGTACTTC.

This clone was seen a few times. Different DNA sequences within this sample yield the same CDR3. The chain has TRBV7-9 and TRBJ2-3; D is perhaps TRBD2 (5 bases). The germline V gene has CDR1 SEHNR and CDR2 FQNEAQ (reference sequence). Trimming shortened V by 5 bases and J by 5 bases, and 14 bases separated the two germline ends. The CDR3 contains 14 residues. CDR3: CASSAATRKDTQYF. The DNA of the CDR3 is TGTGCCAGCAGCGCCGCCACTAGGAAAGATACGCAGTATTTT.

V and J are TRBV18 and TRBJ1-2; 8 nucleotides match TRBD1. Trimming removed 2 bases from V and 4 bases from J; junction bases left unmatched: 0. The CDR3 runs 13 residues. Germline lookup yields CDR1 KGHSH and CDR2 LQKENI. In DNA form, the CDR3 reads TGTGCCAGCTCACCAACAGGGGGCTATGGCTACACCTTC. It translates to CASSPTGGYGYTF. The whole variable domain, filled in from reference TRBV18 and TRBJ1-2, reads NAGVMQNPRHLVRRRGQEARLRCSPMKGHSHVYWYRQLPEEGLKFMVYLQKENIIDESGMPKERFSAEFPKEGPSILRIQQVVRGDSAAYFCASSPTGGYGYTFGSGTRLTVV.

The chain is built from TRBV6-6 and TRBJ2-7; possibly TRBD1 or TRBD2 for D (5 bases each). In germline, CDR1 is MNHNY, CDR2 SVGAGI (reference sequence). This CDR3 is 14 amino acids long. V was cut by 0 bases and J by 2 bases, with 8 bases left in between. The CDR3 here is CASSYSRGAYEQYF. CDR3 DNA sequence: TGTGCCAGCAGTTACTCGAGAGGGGCCTACGAGCAGTACTTC.

This chain joins TRBV7-3 and TRBJ1-2; D unclear. CDR3 length: 12 residues. Germline CDR1 SGHTA, CDR2 FQGTGA. Trimming shortened V by 5 bases and J by 7 bases, and 11 bases separated the two germline ends. The CDR3 region is CASSADHCGYTF. CDR3 nucleotide sequence: TGTGCCAGCAGCGCCGACCACTGTGGCTACACCTTC.

The chain carries TRBV27 and TRBJ1-2; 8 bases line up with TRBD1. Germline values: CDR1 MNHEY, CDR2 SMNVEV (reference sequence). The V and J ends lost 5 bases and 8 bases, in that order; junction bases with no gene match: 4. This CDR3 is 12 amino acids long. DNA for the CDR3: TGTGCCAGCAGTACACAGGGGGGGGGCTACACCTTC. Its protein product is CASSTQGGGYTF.

V gene TRBV6-5 combines with J gene TRBJ2-3, with D unclear. Between the trimmed V and J ends, which lost 8 bases and 4 bases, there was a span of 16 bases. This CDR3 spans 14 amino acids. In germline, CDR1 is MNHEY, CDR2 SVGAGI. The CDR3 nucleotides read TGTGCCAGCTCAGAGTCGATTTGGGCAGATACGCAGTATTTT. It specifies CASSESIWADTQYF.

This clone has just a few counts. V usage is TRBV10-2 and J usage is TRBJ2-2; perhaps TRBD1 as D (7 bases). Germline values: CDR1 WSHSY, CDR2 SAAADI. V was cut by 8 bases and J by 5 bases, with 12 bases left in between. The CDR3 loop spans 13 amino acids. CDR3 sequence (DNA): TGCGCCAGCGGTTCAGGGGGGACCGGGGAGCTGTTTTTT. This codes for CASGSGGTGELFF.

CDR3 protein: CASSLWVTVQAEHGYTF. The DNA for the CDR3 is TGTGCCAGCAGCTTATGGGTAACGGTGCAGGCGGAACATGGCTACACCTTC. The chain has TRBV7-2 and TRBJ1-2; D unresolved. The CDR3 sequence is 17 residues long. Germline V gene lookup returns CDR1 SGHTA and CDR2 FQGNSA. Trimming left V 2 bases short and J 6 bases short, with 22 bases between. The full variable domain, rest sourced from reference TRBV7-2 and TRBJ1-2, is GAGVSQSPSNKVTEKGKDVELRCDPISGHTALYWYRQSLGQGLEFLIYFQGNSAPDKSGLPSDRFSAERTGGSVSTLTIQRTQQEDSAVYLCASSLWVTVQAEHGYTFGSGTRLTVV.

The chain links TRBV30 to TRBJ2-1; 12 bases fit TRBD2. The junction had 1 base not matched to a gene; V was cut back by 0 bases and J by 4 bases. The CDR3 length is 15 residues. The V gene's germline CDR1 is GTSNPN and CDR2 SVGIG (reference sequence). The CDR3 sequence: CAWSVGLAGYNEQFF. In nucleotides, the CDR3 is TGTGCCTGGAGTGTCGGACTAGCGGGGTACAATGAGCAGTTCTTC. Variable domain in full (rest from reference TRBV30 and TRBJ2-1): SQTIHQWPATLVQPVGSPLSLECTVEGTSNPNLYWYRQAAGRGLQLLFYSVGIGQISSEVPQNLSASRPQDRQFILSSKKLLLSDSGFYLCAWSVGLAGYNEQFFGPGTRLTVL.

The genes are TRBV5-1 and TRBJ1-4; 10 bases line up with TRBD1. The V gene end was trimmed by 4 bases and the J gene end by 6 bases; junction bases not matched to a gene: 3. Germline V gene lookup returns CDR1 SGHRS and CDR2 YFSETQ. This CDR3 comprises 14 residues. CDR3 sequence: CASSIGTGDEKLFF. CDR3 DNA sequence: TGCGCCAGCAGCATCGGGACAGGGGATGAAAAACTGTTTTTT.

The chain recombines TRBV7-9 with TRBJ2-7; 14 bases fit TRBD2. The CDR3 loop spans 15 amino acids. In germline, CDR1 is SEHNR, CDR2 FQNEAQ (reference sequence). V was clipped by 6 bases and J by 4 bases; unmatched bases: 5. CDR3 residues: CASRGGTSGSYEQYF. The CDR3 DNA follows: TGTGCCAGCAGGGGCGGGACTAGCGGGAGTTACGAGCAGTACTTC.

The gene calls are TRBV29-1 and TRBJ1-2; D perhaps matches TRBD1 (5 bases). The length of the CDR3 is 13 residues. Germline assignment: CDR1 SQVTM and CDR2 ANQGSEA. Trimming left V 7 bases short and J 1 base short, with 13 bases between. CDR3: CSGGAGVNYGYTF. The CDR3 DNA sequence: TGCAGCGGTGGGGCAGGAGTTAACTATGGCTACACCTTC.

The chain has TRBV19 and TRBJ1-2; no reliable D call. Per the germline V gene, CDR1 is LNHDA and CDR2 is SQIVND (reference sequence). This CDR3 contains 14 residues. V dropped 3 bases and J dropped 3 bases, with 11 bases sitting between them. The CDR3 DNA is TGTGCCAGTAGTATCCCTACTGGGTACTATGGCTACACCTTC. Translation: CASSIPTGYYGYTF.

The rearrangement joins TRBV5-1 to TRBJ1-2, with D unclear. The germline CDR1 and CDR2 sequences are SGHRS and YFSETQ. The ends were cut back, 0 bases at V and 3 bases at J, with 15 bases in the middle. The CDR3 sequence is 16 residues long. The CDR3 loop reads CASSLGAGLIDYGYTF. In nucleotides, the CDR3 is TGCGCCAGCAGCTTGGGGGCCGGACTAATAGACTATGGCTACACCTTC.

This chain uses TRBV11-3 with TRBJ2-1; D is perhaps TRBD1 or TRBD2 (5 bases each). Trimming left V 3 bases short and J 9 bases short, with 15 bases between. There are 14 residues in the CDR3. From germline, CDR1 is SGHNT and CDR2 YENEEA. CDR3 in amino acids: CASSFGTSGGEQFF. CDR3 nucleotides: TGTGCCAGCAGCTTTGGGACCAGCGGCGGTGAGCAGTTCTTC.

V usage is TRBV7-8 and J usage is TRBJ1-2, with 9 bases that match TRBD1. The CDR3 runs to 15 residues. V trimming: 1 base; J trimming: 4 bases; junction bases outside the gene matches: 4. The germline gives CDR1 SGHVS, CDR2 FQNEAQ. The CDR3 reads CASSLGTGDAYGYTF. DNA for the CDR3: TGTGCCAGCAGCTTAGGGACAGGGGATGCCTATGGCTACACCTTC.

The chain couples TRBV5-4 to TRBJ1-2; 7 positions match TRBD1. The CDR3 is made up of 14 amino acids. The germline V gene has CDR1 SGHNT and CDR2 YYREEE (reference sequence). Germline trimming cut 2 bases from V and 8 bases from J; bases unmatched to any gene: 9. CDR3 loop: CASSLRQGGEGYTF. The CDR3 DNA is TGTGCCAGCAGCTTACGACAGGGAGGGGAAGGCTACACCTTC.

The rearrangement links TRBV6-5 to TRBJ1-3; D not resolved. Trimming stripped 5 bases from V and 3 bases from J, with 8 bases between. The CDR3 length is 13 residues. Germline lookup yields CDR1 MNHEY and CDR2 SVGAGI. The CDR3, as DNA: TGTGCCAGCAGTACCTTAGATGGAAACACCATATATTTT. This codes for CASSTLDGNTIYF.

The rearrangement uses TRBV6-5 and TRBJ2-2; unclear D gene. The CDR3 has 15 residues. With 5 bases removed from V and 0 bases from J, the gap between germline ends came to 10 bases. Germline V gene lookup returns CDR1 MNHEY and CDR2 SVGAGI. CDR3 in amino acids: CASSPKKANTGELFF. CDR3 nucleotide sequence: TGTGCCAGCAGTCCTAAGAAAGCGAACACCGGGGAGCTGTTTTTT.

This chain connects TRBV7-2 to TRBJ1-1, with D uncertain. Trimming took off 1 base at V and 1 base at J, with 7 bases between the two ends. The CDR3 is 14 amino acids. Germline V gene data show CDR1 as SGHTA and CDR2 as FQGNSA. CDR3 residues: CASSLGGTNTEAFF. Here the CDR3 DNA reads TGTGCCAGCAGCTTAGGTGGCACGAACACTGAAGCTTTCTTT. Based on the CDR3 plus reference TRBV7-2 and TRBJ1-1, the full variable domain is GAGVSQSPSNKVTEKGKDVELRCDPISGHTALYWYRQSLGQGLEFLIYFQGNSAPDKSGLPSDRFSAERTGGSVSTLTIQRTQQEDSAVYLCASSLGGTNTEAFFGQGTRLTVV.